This entry concerns a single T cell receptor beta chain. The target antigen is unknown. V was cut by 4 bases and J by 0 bases, with 17 bases left in between. CDR3 size: 17 residues. Germline V gene sequence: CDR1 SGDLS, CDR2 YYNGEE. This table comes from immunoSEQ multiplex PCR, and its TCRdb copy is limited to in-frame clones, with some not included. Altogether 150,000 to 200,000 clones are present, roughly nine tenths being singletons, with the ten largest covering 3.5% to 4.5%. These data originate in a study of cytomegalovirus exposure and HLA in healthy donors. Study-level results: It was reportedly the case that the classifier diagnosed cytomegalovirus status with high specificity and sensitivity.

This receptor was obtained from a young man in good health and CMV-seropositive. The chain uses TRBV9 and TRBJ2-1; perhaps TRBD2 as D (6 bases). Sequencing was done on a sample of PBMCs. The CDR3 reads CASSTPGGRSSYNEQFF. The CDR3 nucleotides are TGTGCCAGCAGCACCCCCGGGGGACGATCCTCCTACAATGAGCAGTTCTTC.